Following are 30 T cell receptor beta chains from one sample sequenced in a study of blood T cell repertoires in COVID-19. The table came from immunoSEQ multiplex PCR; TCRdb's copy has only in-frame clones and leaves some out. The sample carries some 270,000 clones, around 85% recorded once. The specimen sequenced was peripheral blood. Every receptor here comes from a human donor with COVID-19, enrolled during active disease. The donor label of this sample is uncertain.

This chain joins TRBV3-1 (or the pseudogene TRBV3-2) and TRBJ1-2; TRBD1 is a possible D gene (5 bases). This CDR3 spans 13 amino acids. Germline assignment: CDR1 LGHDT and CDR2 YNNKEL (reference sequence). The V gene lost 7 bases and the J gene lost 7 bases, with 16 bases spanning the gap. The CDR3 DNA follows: TGTGCCAGCATGGGGCCGCTCGTGCGTGGCTACACCTTC. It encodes CASMGPLVRGYTF.

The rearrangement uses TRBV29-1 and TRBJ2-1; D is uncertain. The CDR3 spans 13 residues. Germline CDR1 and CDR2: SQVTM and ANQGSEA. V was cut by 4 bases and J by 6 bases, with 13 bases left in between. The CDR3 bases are TGCAGCGTTGCCATTCGTGGGCCCAATGAGCAGTTCTTC. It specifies CSVAIRGPNEQFF.

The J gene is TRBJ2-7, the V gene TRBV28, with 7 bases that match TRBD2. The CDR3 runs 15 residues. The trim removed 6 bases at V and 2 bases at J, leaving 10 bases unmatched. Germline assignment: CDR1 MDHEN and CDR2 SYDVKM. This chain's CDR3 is CASSPLGGAPYEQYF. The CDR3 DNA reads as TGTGCCAGCAGCCCTTTGGGAGGGGCCCCCTACGAGCAGTACTTC.

CDR3 coding DNA: TGTGCCAGCTCACCGACTAGCGGGAGATCCTACAATGAGCAGTTCTTC. This codes for CASSPTSGRSYNEQFF. The chain uses TRBV18 and TRBJ2-1; 12 positions agree with TRBD2. The V segment lost 3 bases and the J segment 1 base; nucleotides outside the gene matches: 1. The CDR3 loop spans 16 amino acids. The germline gives CDR1 KGHSH, CDR2 LQKENI. Looking up the rest from reference TRBV18 and TRBJ2-1 gives the full variable domain: NAGVMQNPRHLVRRRGQEARLRCSPMKGHSHVYWYRQLPEEGLKFMVYLQKENIIDESGMPKERFSAEFPKEGPSILRIQQVVRGDSAAYFCASSPTSGRSYNEQFFGPGTRLTVL.

The CDR3, as DNA: TGTGCCAGCAGTCCTCACGGAGATCCCCTCCACTTT. Translated: CASSPHGDPLHF. The V and J genes are TRBV27 and TRBJ1-6; no definite D call. This CDR3 spans 12 amino acids. Germline values: CDR1 MNHEY, CDR2 SMNVEV (reference sequence). V shed 5 bases and J shed 13 bases, with 12 bases lying between them.

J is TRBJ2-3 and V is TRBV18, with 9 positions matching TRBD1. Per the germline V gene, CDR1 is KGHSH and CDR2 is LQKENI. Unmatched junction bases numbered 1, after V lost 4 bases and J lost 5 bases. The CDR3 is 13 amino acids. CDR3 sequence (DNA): TGTGCCAGCTCACGGACAGGGGTAGATACGCAGTATTTT. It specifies CASSRTGVDTQYF.

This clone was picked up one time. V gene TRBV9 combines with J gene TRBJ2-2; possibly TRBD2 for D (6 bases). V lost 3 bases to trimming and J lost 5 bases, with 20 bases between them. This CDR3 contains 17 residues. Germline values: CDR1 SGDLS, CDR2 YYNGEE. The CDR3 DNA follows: TGTGCCAGCAGCGGTACGGGACTTTTTCCCAGGACCGGGGAGCTGTTTTTT. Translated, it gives CASSGTGLFPRTGELFF.

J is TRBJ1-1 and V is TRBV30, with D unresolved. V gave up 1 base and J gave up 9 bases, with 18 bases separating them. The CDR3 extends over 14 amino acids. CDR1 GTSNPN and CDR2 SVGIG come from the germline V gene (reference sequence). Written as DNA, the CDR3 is TGTGCCTGGAGTGCCTGGACTCCTCGAGGGAAAGCTTTCTTT. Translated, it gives CAWSAWTPRGKAFF. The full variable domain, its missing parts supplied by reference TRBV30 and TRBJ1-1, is SQTIHQWPATLVQPVGSPLSLECTVEGTSNPNLYWYRQAAGRGLQLLFYSVGIGQISSEVPQNLSASRPQDRQFILSSKKLLLSDSGFYLCAWSAWTPRGKAFFGQGTRLTVV.

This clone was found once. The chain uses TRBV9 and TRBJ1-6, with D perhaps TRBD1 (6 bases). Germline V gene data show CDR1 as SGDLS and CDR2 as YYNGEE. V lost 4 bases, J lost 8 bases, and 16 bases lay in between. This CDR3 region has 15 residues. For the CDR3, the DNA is TGTGCCAGCAGCCTTCGAGGGACAACCGATTCACCCCTCCACTTT. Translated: CASSLRGTTDSPLHF.

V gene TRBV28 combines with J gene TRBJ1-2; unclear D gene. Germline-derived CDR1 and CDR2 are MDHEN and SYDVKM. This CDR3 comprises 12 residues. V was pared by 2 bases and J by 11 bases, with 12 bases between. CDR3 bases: TGTGCCAGCAGTTTAGAGAGACTTTCATACACCTTC. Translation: CASSLERLSYTF.

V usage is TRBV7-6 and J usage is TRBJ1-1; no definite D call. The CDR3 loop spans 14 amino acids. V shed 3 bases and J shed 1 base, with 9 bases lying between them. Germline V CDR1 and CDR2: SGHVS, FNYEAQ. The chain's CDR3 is CASSLEGSNTEAFF. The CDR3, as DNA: TGTGCCAGCAGCTTGGAGGGCTCGAACACTGAAGCTTTCTTT. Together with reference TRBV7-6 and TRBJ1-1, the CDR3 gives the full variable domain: GAGVSQSPRYKVTKRGQDVALRCDPISGHVSLYWYRQALGQGPEFLTYFNYEAQQDKSGLPNDRFSAERPEGSISTLTIQRTEQRDSAMYRCASSLEGSNTEAFFGQGTRLTVV.

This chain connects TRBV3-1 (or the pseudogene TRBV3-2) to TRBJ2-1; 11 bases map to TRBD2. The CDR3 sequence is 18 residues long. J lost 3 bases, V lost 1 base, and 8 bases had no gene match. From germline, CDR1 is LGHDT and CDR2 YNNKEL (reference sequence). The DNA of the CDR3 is TGTGCCAGCAGCCAAGTAACGGGTAGCGGGAGGGACTACAATGAGCAGTTCTTC. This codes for CASSQVTGSGRDYNEQFF.

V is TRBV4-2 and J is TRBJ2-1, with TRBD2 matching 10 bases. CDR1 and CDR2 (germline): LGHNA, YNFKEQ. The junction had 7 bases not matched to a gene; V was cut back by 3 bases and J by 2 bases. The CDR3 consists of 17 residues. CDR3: CASSQVSSGSPYNEQFF. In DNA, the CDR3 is TGTGCCAGCAGCCAGGTCTCTAGCGGGAGCCCCTACAATGAGCAGTTCTTC.

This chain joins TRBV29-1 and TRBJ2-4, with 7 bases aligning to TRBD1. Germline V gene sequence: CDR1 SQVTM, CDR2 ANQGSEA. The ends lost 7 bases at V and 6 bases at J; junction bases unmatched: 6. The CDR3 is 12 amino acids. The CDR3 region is CSARDSRNIQYF. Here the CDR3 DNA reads TGCAGCGCCCGGGACAGTCGAAACATTCAGTACTTC.

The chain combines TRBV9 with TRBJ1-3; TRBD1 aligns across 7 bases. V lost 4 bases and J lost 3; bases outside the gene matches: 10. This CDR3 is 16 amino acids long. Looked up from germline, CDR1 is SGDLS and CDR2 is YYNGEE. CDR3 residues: CASSFTSDRVGNTIYF. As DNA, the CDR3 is TGTGCCAGCAGCTTTACCTCAGACAGGGTTGGAAACACCATATATTTT.

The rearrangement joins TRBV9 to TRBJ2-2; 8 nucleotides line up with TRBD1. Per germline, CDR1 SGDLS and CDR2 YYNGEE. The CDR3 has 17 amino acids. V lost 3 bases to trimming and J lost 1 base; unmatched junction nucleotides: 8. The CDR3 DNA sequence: TGTGCCAGCAGCGCCAAAGTCGGGACAGGGAACACCGGGGAGCTGTTTTTT. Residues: CASSAKVGTGNTGELFF.

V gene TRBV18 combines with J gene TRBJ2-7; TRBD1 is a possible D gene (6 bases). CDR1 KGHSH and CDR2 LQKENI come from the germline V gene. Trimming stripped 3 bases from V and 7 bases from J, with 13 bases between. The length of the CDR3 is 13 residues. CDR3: CASSPEVGGEQYF. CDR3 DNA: TGTGCCAGCTCACCGGAGGTAGGGGGAGAGCAGTACTTC.

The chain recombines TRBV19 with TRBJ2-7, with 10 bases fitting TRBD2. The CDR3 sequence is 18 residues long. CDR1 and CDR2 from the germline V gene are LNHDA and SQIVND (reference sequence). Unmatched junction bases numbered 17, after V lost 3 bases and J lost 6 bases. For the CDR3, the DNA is TGTGCCAGTAGTATTCTAGCGGGAGTTCCGTCAAGGGGAATCGAGCAGTACTTC. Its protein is CASSILAGVPSRGIEQYF. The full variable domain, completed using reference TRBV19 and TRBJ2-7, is DGGITQSPKYLFRKEGQNVTLSCEQNLNHDAMYWYRQDPGQGLRLIYYSQIVNDFQKGDIAEGYSVSREKKESFPLTVTSAQKNPTAFYLCASSILAGVPSRGIEQYFGPGTRLTVT.

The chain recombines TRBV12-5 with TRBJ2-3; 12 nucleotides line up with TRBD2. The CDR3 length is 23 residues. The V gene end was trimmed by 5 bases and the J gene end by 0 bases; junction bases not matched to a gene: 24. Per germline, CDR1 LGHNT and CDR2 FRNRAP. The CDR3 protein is CASGRAGGRHNNGTSGSTDTQYF. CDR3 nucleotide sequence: TGTGCTAGTGGTCGGGCAGGGGGACGACATAACAACGGGACTAGCGGGAGCACAGATACGCAGTATTTT.

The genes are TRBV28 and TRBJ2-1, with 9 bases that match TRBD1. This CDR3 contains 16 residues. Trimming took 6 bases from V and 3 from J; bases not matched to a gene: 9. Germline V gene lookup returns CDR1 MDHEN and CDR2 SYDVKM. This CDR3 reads CASRTTGTGSYNEQFF. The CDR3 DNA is TGTGCCAGCAGAACTACCGGGACAGGGAGCTACAATGAGCAGTTCTTC.

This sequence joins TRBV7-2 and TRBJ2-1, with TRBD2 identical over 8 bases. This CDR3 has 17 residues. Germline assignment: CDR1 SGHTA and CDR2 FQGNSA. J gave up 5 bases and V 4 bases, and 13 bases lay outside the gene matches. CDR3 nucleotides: TGTGCCAGCAGCTCGGCCCGGACTAGCAATGGGCACAATGAGCAGTTCTTC. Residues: CASSSARTSNGHNEQFF.

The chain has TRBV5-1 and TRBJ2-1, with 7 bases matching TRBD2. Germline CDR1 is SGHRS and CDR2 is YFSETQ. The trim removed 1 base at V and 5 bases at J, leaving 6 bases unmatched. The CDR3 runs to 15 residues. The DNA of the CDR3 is TGCGCCAGCAGCTTGAATGCAGCGGGAAACAATGAGCAGTTCTTC. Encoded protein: CASSLNAAGNNEQFF.

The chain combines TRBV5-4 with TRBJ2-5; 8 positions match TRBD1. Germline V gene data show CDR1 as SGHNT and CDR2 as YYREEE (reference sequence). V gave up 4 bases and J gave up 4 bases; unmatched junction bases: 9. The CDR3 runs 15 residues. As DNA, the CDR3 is TGTGCCAGCAGCCGCCCAGGACAGGGACGAGAGACCCAGTACTTC. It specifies CASSRPGQGRETQYF.

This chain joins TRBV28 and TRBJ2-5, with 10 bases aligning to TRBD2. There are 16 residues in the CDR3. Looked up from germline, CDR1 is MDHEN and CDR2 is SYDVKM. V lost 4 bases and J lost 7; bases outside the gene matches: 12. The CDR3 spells CASSSWWTSGLGTQYF. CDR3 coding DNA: TGTGCCAGCAGTTCCTGGTGGACTAGCGGCCTAGGGACCCAGTACTTC.

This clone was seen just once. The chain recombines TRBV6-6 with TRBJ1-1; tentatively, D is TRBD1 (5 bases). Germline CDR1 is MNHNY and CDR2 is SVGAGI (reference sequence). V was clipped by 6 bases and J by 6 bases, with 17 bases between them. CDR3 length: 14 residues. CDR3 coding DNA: TGTGCCAGCAGCCGAGGTAGACAGAGTTCTGAAGCTTTCTTT. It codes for CASSRGRQSSEAFF.

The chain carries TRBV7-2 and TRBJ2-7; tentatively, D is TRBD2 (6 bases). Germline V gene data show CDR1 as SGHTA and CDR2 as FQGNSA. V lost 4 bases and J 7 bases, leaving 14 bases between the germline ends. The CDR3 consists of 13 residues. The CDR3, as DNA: TGTGCCAGCAGCTCTGAACTAGCACGGGAGCAGTACTTC. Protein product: CASSSELAREQYF.

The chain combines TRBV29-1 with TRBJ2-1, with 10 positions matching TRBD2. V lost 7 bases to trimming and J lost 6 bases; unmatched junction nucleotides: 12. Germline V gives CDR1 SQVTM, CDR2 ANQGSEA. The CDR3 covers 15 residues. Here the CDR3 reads CSARWGASGSNEQFF. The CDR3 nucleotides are TGCAGCGCCCGGTGGGGGGCTAGCGGGAGCAATGAGCAGTTCTTC.

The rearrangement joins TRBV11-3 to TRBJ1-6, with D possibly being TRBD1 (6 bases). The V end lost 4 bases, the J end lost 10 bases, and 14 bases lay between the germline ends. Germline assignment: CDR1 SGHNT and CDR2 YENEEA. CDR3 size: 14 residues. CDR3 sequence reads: CASSSGGRGSPLHF. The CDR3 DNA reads TGTGCCAGCAGCTCAGGCGGCAGGGGCTCACCCCTCCACTTT. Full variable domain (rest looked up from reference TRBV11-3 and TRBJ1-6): EAGVVQSPRYKIIEKKQPVAFWCNPISGHNTLYWYLQNLGQGPELLIRYENEEAVDDSQLPKDRFSAERLKGVDSTLKIQPAELGDSAVYLCASSSGGRGSPLHFGNGTRLTVT.

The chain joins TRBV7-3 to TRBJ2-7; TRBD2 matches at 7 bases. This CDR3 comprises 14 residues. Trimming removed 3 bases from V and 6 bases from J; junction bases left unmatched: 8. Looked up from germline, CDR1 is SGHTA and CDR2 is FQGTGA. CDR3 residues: CASSFSGGESEQYF. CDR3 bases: TGTGCCAGCAGCTTCTCGGGGGGAGAGAGCGAGCAGTACTTC.

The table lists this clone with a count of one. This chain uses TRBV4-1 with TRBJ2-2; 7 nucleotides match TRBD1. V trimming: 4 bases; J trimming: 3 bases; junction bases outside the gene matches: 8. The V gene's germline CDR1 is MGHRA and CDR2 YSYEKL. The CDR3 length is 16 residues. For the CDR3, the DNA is TGCGCCAGCAGCCTGAGCGACAGGGCGGACACCGGGGAGCTGTTTTTT. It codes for CASSLSDRADTGELFF.